The 10 T cell receptor beta chains below all came from one sample that was sequenced in a study of CD8+CD57+ T cells in acquired aplastic anemia (dated by TCRdb to 2016 to 2019). The run used an Illumina HiSeq 2000. Genomic DNA served as template for TCR beta VDJ combination and CDR3 sequence profiling. Using fastp trimming at Q25 and MiXCR clonotype assembly, TCRdb reanalyzed the public sequencing data and kept in-frame beta chains. Identical CDR3 protein sequences are pooled into one entry, listed with their most common genes and DNA. A total of around 430,000 distinct CDR3 sequences appear in this sample, around 32% of them only once. The ten largest make up less than 0.85% of the sample. Flow cytometry had shown CD8+CD57+ cell expansion in the patients selected for sequencing. The sequenced material came from sorted CD4+, CD8+, or CD8+CD57+ T cells (not recorded which) from PBMCs. Source of these receptors: a human donor with aplastic anemia.

CDR3 sequence (DNA): TGTGCCAGCAGCCCGACAGCTAGGCTAACTAATGAAAAACTGTTTTTT. Protein sequence: CASSPTARLTNEKLFF. The chain employs TRBV5-6 and TRBJ1-4, with a tentative D call TRBD1 (5 bases). Trimming shortened V by 4 bases and J by 1 base, and 14 bases separated the two germline ends. The CDR3 loop spans 16 amino acids. The germline V gene encodes CDR1 SGHDT and CDR2 YYEEEE.

This clonotype was detected many times. The V and J genes are TRBV7-2 and TRBJ1-5; perhaps TRBD1 as D (5 bases). V was pared by 5 bases and J by 4 bases, with 9 bases between. This CDR3 comprises 13 residues. The germline V gene has CDR1 SGHTA and CDR2 FQGNSA. Here the CDR3 reads CASSTDRNQPQHF. CDR3 DNA: TGTGCCAGCAGCACAGACAGAAATCAGCCCCAGCATTTT.

This clonotype was found a few times. The rearrangement uses TRBV20-1 and TRBJ1-4; 9 bases fit TRBD1. The V gene end was trimmed by 5 bases and the J gene end by 8 bases; junction bases not matched to a gene: 6. CDR3 length: 13 residues. CDR1 is DFQATT, CDR2 SNEGSKA, per germline (reference sequence). The CDR3 DNA reads TGCAGTGCTCCGGACAGGGGAGGGGAAAAACTGTTTTTT. Its translation: CSAPDRGGEKLFF.

The chain links TRBV15 to TRBJ1-1; no firm D call. There are 15 residues in the CDR3. Germline CDR1 LNHNV, CDR2 YYDKDF (reference sequence). V was shortened by 0 bases and J by 4 bases, with 12 bases between the two germline ends. CDR3 loop: CATSRDEFGSTEAFF. The CDR3 DNA reads as TGTGCCACCAGCAGAGACGAGTTCGGGAGCACTGAAGCTTTCTTT.

Comments on this clonotype: A read error is possible here, since a much larger clone lies one base away. The V call is TRBV19, the J call TRBJ1-4; D may be TRBD1 (5 bases). Trimming removed 11 bases from V and 12 bases from J, with 22 bases in between. Germline V gene sequence: CDR1 LNHDA, CDR2 SQIVND (reference sequence). The CDR3 is made up of 13 amino acids. CDR3 amino acids: CAATPARGGELFF. The CDR3 region has the DNA TGTGCCGCAACTCCCGCTCGCGGAGGGGAACTGTTTTTT.

Ten or more counts support this clonotype. The V call is TRBV19, the J call TRBJ2-7, with 13 bases aligning to TRBD2. V was pared by 4 bases and J by 1 base, with 1 base of the junction left unmatched. CDR1 is LNHDA and CDR2 is SQIVND in the germline V gene (reference sequence). The CDR3 covers 15 residues. CDR3: CASSKLAGGSYEQYF. CDR3 DNA: TGTGCCAGTAGTAAACTAGCGGGAGGGTCCTACGAGCAGTACTTC.

In this sample, this clonotype turned up many times. This chain joins TRBV9 and TRBJ2-3; 9 bases line up with TRBD2. This CDR3 comprises 16 residues. CDR1 and CDR2 (germline): SGDLS, YYNGEE. The junction had 9 bases not matched to a gene; V was cut back by 3 bases and J by 4 bases. CDR3 protein: CASSAIAGDRADTQYF. The CDR3 nucleotides are TGTGCCAGCAGCGCTATAGCGGGGGATAGGGCAGATACGCAGTATTTT.

In its sample, this clonotype was seen a few times. The V call is TRBV6-4, the J call TRBJ2-2, with 8 bases aligning to TRBD1. The V segment lost 6 bases and the J segment 0 bases; nucleotides outside the gene matches: 3. This CDR3 is built from 15 residues. Germline values: CDR1 MRHNA, CDR2 SNTAGT. The CDR3 sequence: CASRGQGTNTGELFF. The CDR3 nucleotides read TGTGCCAGCAGAGGACAGGGAACGAACACCGGGGAGCTGTTTTTT.

The J gene is TRBJ1-4, the V gene TRBV12-3 or TRBV12-4; D not resolved. The germline V and J ends were trimmed by 5 bases and 7 bases, with 11 bases remaining between them. The CDR3 runs to 13 residues. CDR3 sequence: CASSNGRAEKLFF. Here the CDR3 DNA reads TGTGCCAGCAGTAATGGGAGGGCTGAAAAACTGTTTTTT.

This clonotype was recorded at least ten times. The chain is built from TRBV15 and TRBJ2-7, with TRBD1 as a possible D gene (6 bases). V lost 0 bases and J 0 bases, leaving 12 bases between the germline ends. Germline V lookup: CDR1 LNHNV, CDR2 YYDKDF (reference sequence). This CDR3 contains 16 residues. In DNA, the CDR3 is TGTGCCACCAGCAGAGAAATTGGACAGCTCTCCTACGAGCAGTACTTC. It yields the protein CATSREIGQLSYEQYF.